The following is a T cell receptor (beta chain) sequence with its context. The specificity of this receptor is unknown. The input lacks base qualities; no much larger clone sits a single base away. Each collaborating institution followed its own protocols to collect whole blood in K2EDTA tubes. For TCRbeta analysis, collaborator samples were shipped as frozen whole blood, as isolated PBMCs, or as DNA extracted from either sample type. The data were taken from a study of blood T cell repertoires in COVID-19 (dated by TCRdb to the early 2020s). Background for the entire study: Samples covering the acute and convalescent phases of COVID-19 were provided by collaborators in the United States, Italy and Spain. Samples were obtained from the ongoing ImmuneRACE study (first 160 participants) and from over 1,000 subjects provided by 6 global collaborators. The repertoires were released in a freely available public database intended as a resource for research on the immune response to SARS-CoV-2. Sample metadata almost always included a de-identified subject ID, COVID-19 status, age in years and sex. Where HLA class I and class II types were available, the types were taken from metadata supplied by the sample provider, not from assay-based typing. The prospective study material was composed of cDNA or gDNA derived from T cells, B-cell-depleted T cells, or PBMCs. Subjects who had been exposed to COVID-19, were actively infected with it, or had recovered from it provided the deeply sampled blood TCRbeta repertoires that made up the dataset.

Counted from cysteine to phenylalanine, this CDR3 has 15 amino acids. Kept here is only the CDR3 DNA, which spans 45 bases and is read in frame from base 1. Here V drops 4 bases and J drops 5 bases, and the junction holds 9 bases not matched to any gene. Per the germline V gene, SGDLS is the CDR1 and YYNGEE is the CDR2. TCRbeta CDR3 regions were amplified from genomic DNA using the immunoSEQ Assay, a bias-controlled multiplex PCR. From the authors' description of their analysis: Nucleated cell counts per sample were estimated from amplification of reference gene primers within the assay. Sequence reads were collapsed and filtered to measure the absolute abundance of every unique TCRbeta CDR3 rearrangement. For each sample, productive Simpson clonality was calculated as the square root of Simpson's diversity index across productive rearrangements. TCRdb retrieved this table from immuneACCESS and kept in-frame rearrangements only. Not all clones are present; in checked studies, unresolved V genes account for under half, and no reason is known for the remainder. For V, J and clone size, that table is used; D and trimming come from the DNA. The sample yields fewer than 85,000 clones; 70% to 80% were counted once. About 25% of the sample belongs to the ten largest clones.

Points the paper makes about the study in general: Clinical and demographic metadata were provided uncurated, with the amount varying by source and participant.

Input material: peripheral blood. The V gene is TRBV9 and the J gene is TRBJ2-5; 9 bases in between match TRBD1. This receptor was obtained from a man in his sixties with active or convalescent COVID-19. The DNA sequence is TGTGCCAGCAGCTTCACCGGGACAGGGTTTGAGACCCAGTACTTC. This encodes CASSFTGTGFETQYF.